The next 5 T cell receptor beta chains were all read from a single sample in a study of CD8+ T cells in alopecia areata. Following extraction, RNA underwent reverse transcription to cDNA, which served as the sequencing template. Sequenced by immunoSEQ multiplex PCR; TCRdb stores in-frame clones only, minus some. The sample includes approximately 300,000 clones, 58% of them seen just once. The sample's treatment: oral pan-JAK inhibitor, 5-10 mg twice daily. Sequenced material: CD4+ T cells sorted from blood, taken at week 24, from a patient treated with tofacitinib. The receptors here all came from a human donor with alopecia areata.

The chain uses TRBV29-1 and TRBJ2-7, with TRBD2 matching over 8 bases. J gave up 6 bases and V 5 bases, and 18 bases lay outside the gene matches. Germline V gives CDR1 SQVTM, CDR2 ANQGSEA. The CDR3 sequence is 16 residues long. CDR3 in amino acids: CSVTRPGRVGRGEQYF. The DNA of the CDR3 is TGCAGCGTTACCCGGCCAGGTCGGGTCGGGAGGGGCGAGCAGTACTTC.

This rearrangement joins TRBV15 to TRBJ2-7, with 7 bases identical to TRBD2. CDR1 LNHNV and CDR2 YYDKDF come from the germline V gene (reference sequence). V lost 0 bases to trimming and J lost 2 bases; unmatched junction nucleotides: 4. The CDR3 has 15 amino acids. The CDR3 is CATSRDPSGTYEQYF. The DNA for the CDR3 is TGTGCCACCAGCAGAGATCCCAGCGGGACCTACGAGCAGTACTTC.

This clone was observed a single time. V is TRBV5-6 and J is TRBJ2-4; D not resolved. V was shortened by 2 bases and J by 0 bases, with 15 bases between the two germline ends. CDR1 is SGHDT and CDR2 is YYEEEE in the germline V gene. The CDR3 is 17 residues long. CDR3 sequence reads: CASSFLGRREAKNIQYF. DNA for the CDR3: TGTGCCAGCAGCTTCCTTGGGCGCCGCGAAGCCAAAAACATTCAGTACTTC.

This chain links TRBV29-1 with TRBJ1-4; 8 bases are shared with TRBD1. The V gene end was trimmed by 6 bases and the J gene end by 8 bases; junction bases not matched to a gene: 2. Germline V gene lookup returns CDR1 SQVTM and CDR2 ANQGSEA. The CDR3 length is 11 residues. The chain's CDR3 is CSVWTGEKLFF. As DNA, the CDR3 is TGCAGCGTCTGGACAGGGGAAAAACTGTTTTTT.

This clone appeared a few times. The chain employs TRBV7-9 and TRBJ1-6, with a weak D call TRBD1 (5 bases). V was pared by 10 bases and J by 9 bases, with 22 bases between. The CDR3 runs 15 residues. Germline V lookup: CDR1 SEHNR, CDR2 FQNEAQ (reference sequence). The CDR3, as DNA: TGTGCCAACTCGGGTGATGGGGCTCGGGGTTCACCCCTCCACTTT. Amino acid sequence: CANSGDGARGSPLHF. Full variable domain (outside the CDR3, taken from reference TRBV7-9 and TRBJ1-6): DTGVSQNPRHKITKRGQNVTFRCDPISEHNRLYWYRQTLGQGPEFLTYFQNEAQLEKSRLLSDRFSAERPKGSFSTLEIQRTEQGDSAMYLCANSGDGARGSPLHFGNGTRLTVT.